A selection of T cell receptor beta chains follows, all from one sample in a study of T-cell memory formation after mild COVID-19. MiXCR, run by TCRdb on the 5' RACE reads, gives a single entry per CDR3 protein. The sample has about 350,000 distinct CDR3 sequences, 20% to 25% seen once. The material sequenced was PBMCs or a T cell subset sorted from them (not recorded which). Receptor source: a man aged 18 to 29 who had mild COVID-19 (a few samples of this study predate the infection). Cell type and time point are not known. The CDR3 runs from the conserved cysteine through the conserved F or W. The order of the fields is D gene, V gene, CDR3 protein. D genes are given only for firm matches.

. | TRBV11-2 | CASSLSVSTTDTQYF
. | TRBV5-1 | CASSAGGPQNIQYF
. | TRBV5-4 | CASSGGVAQPQHF
. | TRBV6-1 | CASNFGYSNQPQHF
TRBD1 | TRBV6-5 | CATTGSLYEQYF
TRBD1 | TRBV6-4 | CASSRFEGATDTQYF
. | TRBV7-9 | CASSLSSGPSETQYF
. | TRBV6-6 | CASSYGGQGEQYF
. | TRBV24-1 | CATSGGSYGYTF
. | TRBV7-9 | CASSYASGLAREQYF
TRBD1 | TRBV7-2 | CASSFYRGSAFNEQFF
TRBD1 | TRBV6-6 | CASSDRDRYQETQYF
TRBD1 | TRBV7-9 | CASSSRTGETDTQYF
. | TRBV12-3/TRBV12-4 | CASVQTWGNTIYF
. | TRBV7-3 | CASSLWAGPYQPQHF
. | TRBV7-9 | CASSLARQGFNEQFF
. | TRBV4-1 | CASSQVASPRSYEQYF
. | TRBV25-1 | CARGKRLAQETQYF
TRBD1 | TRBV7-2 | CASSPGGSYEQYF
TRBD1 | TRBV4-3 | CASSQGGTGGTDTQYF
TRBD2 | TRBV27 | CASSPIAGTTGELFF
. | TRBV7-3 | CASSWGGLSTDTQYF
. | TRBV4-1 | CASSQEATFGSPLHF
. | TRBV7-9 | CASSLGGLRAFF
TRBD2 | TRBV10-2 | CASSDPLAGGLGETQYF
. | TRBV29-1 | CSVKLAHGELFF
TRBD1 | TRBV3-1 | CASSPRTGGDAEAFF
. | TRBV9 | CASREGNSGNTIYF
. | TRBV4-3 | CASSQGAGGGTEAFF
. | TRBV5-1 | CASSHYRAGETQYF
TRBD1 | TRBV4-3 | CASSQESLGQGAWSPLHF
. | TRBV4-1 | CASSRRTDFTGELFF
TRBD1 | TRBV5-1 | CASSDRGHGITDTQYF
. | TRBV7-6 | CASSPRGPGELFF
. | TRBV27 | CASSWVRNSPLHF
. | TRBV9 | CASSVDGDSGNTIYF
TRBD1 | TRBV7-8 | CASSLFGTVSTGELFF
TRBD2 | TRBV5-6 | CASSTYPSGGRETQYF
. | TRBV12-3/TRBV12-4 | CASTDRRGSDGGNEQFF
TRBD2 | TRBV24-1 | CATSETSGGSTDTQYF
TRBD2 | TRBV5-1 | CASSLVGDPGGFQYF
. | TRBV5-1 | CASSFDSHTEAFF
. | TRBV12-3/TRBV12-4 | CASSTGLGGVAFF
. | TRBV18 | CASSPLSQETQYF
. | TRBV27 | CASTDGTQETQYF